Below, one T cell receptor beta chain is given with its context. It lacks a known antigen. Base qualities are missing; no much larger clone stands one base away. All DNA extracted from each sorted CD8+ T cell subset was loaded into the assay. TCR beta CDR3 sequences were amplified from genomic DNA using the immunoSEQ TCRb Assay kit according to manufacturer instructions. The KAPA Library Quantification Kit for Illumina platforms was used to quantify the pooled libraries by qPCR. Pooled libraries were clustered at 0.6-1.1 pM and sequenced on an Illumina NextSeq 500. The study's processing was this. The TCR data were analyzed using immunoSEQ ANALYZER and the R LymphoSeq package. A rearrangement efficiency score was calculated as productive divided by the sum of productive and non-productive CDR3 sequences. Within each patient, timepoints were compared pairwise for clonality, measured with the Gini coefficient, and for diversity, measured with the Renyi index at alpha=1. In LymphoSeq, clonal relatedness was computed with an edit distance of 3 and repertoire similarity was computed with the Bhattacharyya coefficient. Linear discriminant analysis on week-3 changes in clonality and diversity was built with the R MASS and caret packages to classify response. The immuneACCESS repertoire file appears here via TCRdb, limited to in-frame rearrangements. These files lack a portion of the clones; in checked studies, under half of the deficit traces to unresolved V genes, and the cause of the others is not known. That table furnishes V, J and clone size, whereas the DNA furnished D and trimming. This sample gives under 300 clones in total; about three quarters of them show up just once. The ten largest account for approximately 5.2% of the sample.

This record comes from a study of blood T cell dynamics during melanoma immunotherapy (dated by TCRdb to about 2020). For the wider study: Patients had metastatic melanoma and received first-line pembrolizumab or nivolumab plus ipilimumab as standard of care in the United Kingdom. To find early correlates of response, the study profiled the peripheral T cell receptor repertoires of patients with metastatic melanoma both before and after one cycle of checkpoint inhibitor therapy. The training cohort consisted of consecutive patients, while an additional independent group of patients from the same centre was pooled to form an external validation set. Summary of the overall study and its limitations: Whether the T cell clones behind the repertoire changes were melanoma-specific or instead reflected general immune activation was something the study could not determine. The relatively small sample size was acknowledged as something that could potentially limit how far the results can be generalized. Of the sorted CD8+ subsets, TIE cells had both the greatest clonality and the greatest similarity to cfDNA CDR3 sequences, which suggests active turnover converging on dominant clones.

The time point label here, explained by the study, means: pre-treatment baseline. Blood was sampled before treatment (T0) and at week 3 (W3), after the first cycle of checkpoint blockade. Except for two patients with rapid clinical progression, response was assessed 12 weeks after the first infusion by RECIST 1.1; disease control meant complete response, partial response or stable disease. Patients were excluded for prior systemic cancer treatment, concomitant immunosuppressant therapy or synchronous other active malignancies. In six patients, three progressing and three with disease control, sorted CD8+ memory and naive T cell subsets were sequenced at T0 and W3. Lymphoprep and SepMate tubes were used to isolate PBMC from blood, and red cell lysis was then performed. QIAamp DNA Blood Mini kits were used to extract DNA from both PBMC and sorted T cell subsets. Before DNA extraction, CD8+ T cell subsets were live-sorted on a FACSAria III cytometer and then frozen. Fresh PBMC for flow cytometry were held at 4°C in PBS with around 2.2% fetal bovine serum and analyzed within 25 hours.

Taken from the germline V gene, the CDR1 and CDR2 loops are MDHEN and SYDVKM. V drops 5 bases and J drops 6 bases, leaving 16 bases in between. CDR3 length: 14 amino acids, cysteine to phenylalanine. Here the CDR3 DNA is all that survives: 42 bases in frame from base 1. The specimen comprised central memory CD8+ T cells from blood, sampled from a patient treated with checkpoint blockade. The chain employs TRBV28 and TRBJ1-2; the D region possibly corresponds to TRBD1 (5 bases align). The origin of this receptor is a human donor with melanoma. For the CDR3, the sequence is CASSGLFGGDGYTF. The DNA is TGTGCCAGCAGTGGATTATTTGGGGGAGATGGCTACACCTTC.